Presented here are 14 T cell receptor beta chains from one specimen sequenced in a study of radiotherapy plus CTLA-4 blockade in lung cancer. Assay used: immunoSEQ multiplex PCR; TCRdb lists only in-frame clones, some missing. Of 110,000 or so clones in the sample, nearly 80% were seen once. Sequences were derived from peripheral blood, sampled from a patient treated with radiotherapy plus ipilimumab. The source of these receptors is a human donor with non-small cell lung cancer who had a partial response to radiotherapy plus ipilimumab.

The rearrangement joins TRBV5-1 to TRBJ1-2; 7 bases are shared with TRBD1. The CDR3 is made up of 13 amino acids. Looked up from germline, CDR1 is SGHRS and CDR2 is YFSETQ. The junction had 1 base not matched to a gene; V was cut back by 2 bases and J by 3 bases. DNA for the CDR3: TGCGCCAGCAGCTTTGACAGGGACTATGGCTACACCTTC. As protein: CASSFDRDYGYTF.

The genes are TRBV28 and TRBJ1-2, with TRBD1 as a possible D gene (5 bases). V dropped 7 bases and J dropped 4 bases, with 13 bases sitting between them. Germline V gene lookup returns CDR1 MDHEN and CDR2 SYDVKM. The CDR3 length is 13 residues. CDR3 nucleotides: TGTGCCAGCAACTTAGACAGAACCTATGGCTACACCTTC. Translation gives CASNLDRTYGYTF.

This chain links TRBV4-3 with TRBJ1-4; D remains unclear. Trimming shortened V by 3 bases and J by 0 bases, and 14 bases separated the two germline ends. This CDR3 comprises 17 residues. CDR1 is LGHNA and CDR2 is YSLEER in the germline V gene. CDR3 loop: CASSQSPSRATNEKLFF. The CDR3 DNA sequence: TGCGCCAGCAGCCAGAGTCCCAGTCGGGCAACTAATGAAAAACTGTTTTTT.

The rearrangement links TRBV5-6 to TRBJ2-7; 11 nucleotides line up with TRBD1. After removal of 3 bases from V and 3 bases from J, the junction contained 8 bases not matched to a gene. This CDR3 region has 16 residues. Germline CDR1 is SGHDT and CDR2 is YYEEEE. The CDR3 sequence is CASSSQGTGGGYEQYV. CDR3 bases: TGTGCCAGCAGCTCCCAAGGGACAGGGGGAGGCTACGAGCAGTACGTC.

V is TRBV7-9 and J is TRBJ1-4, with D maybe TRBD1 (5 bases). The germline V gene has CDR1 SEHNR and CDR2 FQNEAQ (reference sequence). The CDR3 extends over 13 amino acids. Deletions cut 4 bases from V and 8 bases from J, with 11 bases between. CDR3 loop: CASSYRQSEKLFF. The CDR3 DNA sequence: TGTGCCAGCAGCTATCGACAGAGCGAAAAACTGTTTTTT.

The chain combines TRBV7-2 with TRBJ1-2; TRBD1 matches 9 bases. J gave up 5 bases and V 5 bases, and 6 bases lay outside the gene matches. Germline lookup yields CDR1 SGHTA and CDR2 FQGNSA. This CDR3 contains 14 residues. CDR3 residues: CASSVQGAGYGYTF. CDR3 DNA: TGTGCCAGCAGCGTACAGGGGGCAGGATATGGCTACACCTTC.

The rearrangement uses TRBV20-1 and TRBJ1-1, with TRBD1 as a possible D gene (6 bases). CDR3 size: 11 residues. Germline CDR1 is DFQATT and CDR2 is SNEGSKA (reference sequence). CDR3 sequence: CRLTGNTEAFF. Here the CDR3 DNA reads TGCAGGTTGACAGGGAACACTGAAGCTTTCTTT.

This chain joins TRBV28 and TRBJ1-5; TRBD1 matches at 8 bases. Per the germline V gene, CDR1 is MDHEN and CDR2 is SYDVKM. The trim removed 2 bases at V and 5 bases at J, leaving 5 bases unmatched. The CDR3 runs 15 residues. This CDR3 reads CASSLRTGQYQPQHF. Written as DNA, the CDR3 is TGTGCCAGCAGTTTACGGACAGGGCAGTATCAGCCCCAGCATTTT.

The chain carries TRBV28 and TRBJ1-1; 7 bases map to TRBD1. This CDR3 is built from 13 residues. Germline CDR1 is MDHEN and CDR2 is SYDVKM. With V trimmed by 7 bases and J by 8 bases, 10 bases remained unmatched. The CDR3 DNA sequence: TGTGCCAGCATTTCAGGGGGACAGCGGGAAGCTTTCTTT. As protein: CASISGGQREAFF.

CDR3 nucleotides: TGTGCCTGGAGTGGGGGACAGAGTGACCAGCCCCAGCATTTT. It yields the protein CAWSGGQSDQPQHF. The chain has TRBV30 and TRBJ1-5, with 7 bases identical to TRBD1. CDR3 length equals 14 residues. J was trimmed by 7 bases and V by 1 base; bases with no gene match: 7. The germline V gene has CDR1 GTSNPN and CDR2 SVGIG (reference sequence). The whole variable domain, remainder taken from reference TRBV30 and TRBJ1-5, is SQTIHQWPATLVQPVGSPLSLECTVEGTSNPNLYWYRQAAGRGLQLLFYSVGIGQISSEVPQNLSASRPQDRQFILSSKKLLLSDSGFYLCAWSGGQSDQPQHFGDGTRLSIL.

Only one count was recorded for this clone. The chain joins TRBV11-2 to TRBJ1-5, with D possibly being TRBD1 (6 bases). This CDR3 comprises 16 residues. The germline V gene has CDR1 SGHAT and CDR2 FQNNGV. Trimming left V 2 bases short and J 1 base short, with 12 bases between. The CDR3 reads CASSLLGGYSNQPQHF. CDR3 DNA: TGTGCCAGCAGCTTACTTGGGGGCTACAGCAATCAGCCCCAGCATTTT.

The J gene is TRBJ2-1, the V gene TRBV9; the D gene is possibly TRBD1 (7 bases). Trimming left V 4 bases short and J 0 bases short, with 11 bases between. In germline, CDR1 is SGDLS, CDR2 YYNGEE. The CDR3 is 15 amino acids. The CDR3 here is CASSLRGDSYNEQFF. The CDR3 nucleotides read TGTGCCAGCAGCCTCAGGGGGGACTCCTACAATGAGCAGTTCTTC.

The gene calls are TRBV28 and TRBJ2-7; tentatively, D is TRBD2 (6 bases). This CDR3 has 12 amino acids. The V end was cut by 8 bases, the J end by 2 bases, with 10 bases between. In germline, CDR1 is MDHEN, CDR2 SYDVKM. CDR3 protein: CASAGLPYEQYV. CDR3 in DNA: TGTGCCAGCGCGGGGCTTCCCTACGAGCAGTACGTC.

The chain has TRBV5-1 and TRBJ2-5; TRBD2 aligns across 8 bases. Trimming cost V 3 bases and J 1 base; bases outside gene matches: 2. Germline CDR1 SGHRS, CDR2 YFSETQ. The CDR3 is 14 residues long. This chain's CDR3 is CASSSLAAQETQYF. CDR3 coding DNA: TGCGCCAGCAGCTCACTAGCGGCCCAAGAGACCCAGTACTTC.